Listed here are 17 T cell receptor beta chains from one sample, sequenced in a study of CD8+CD57+ T cells in acquired aplastic anemia. Using genomic DNA as the template, TCR beta VDJ and CDR3 profiling was carried out. MiXCR was run by TCRdb on the reads, yielding one entry per CDR3 protein. The sample lists approximately 65,000 distinct CDR3 sequences, under 55% occurring once. Sequenced material: sorted CD4+, CD8+, or CD8+CD57+ T cells (not recorded which) from PBMCs. Source of these receptors: a human donor in good health, serving as a control.

This sequence joins TRBV2 and TRBJ1-2; 7 bases are shared with TRBD1. Trimming took 6 bases from V and 8 from J; bases not matched to a gene: 9. The CDR3 has 13 amino acids. Looked up from germline, CDR1 is SNHLY and CDR2 is FYNNEI. The CDR3 DNA sequence: TGTGCCAGCAGCGATACAGGGGTCAGGGGCTACACCTTC. This encodes CASSDTGVRGYTF.

In its sample, this clonotype was seen many times. The genes are TRBV6-1 and TRBJ1-1; 12 nucleotides line up with TRBD1. CDR1 and CDR2 from the germline V gene are MNHNS and SASEGT. There are 17 residues in the CDR3. The V segment lost 6 bases and the J segment 2 bases; nucleotides outside the gene matches: 10. CDR3 sequence (DNA): TGTGCCAGCAGCCCCCCCGGGACAGGGGGCTCTAACACTGAAGCTTTCTTT. It encodes CASSPPGTGGSNTEAFF.

V usage is TRBV25-1 and J usage is TRBJ2-2, with 10 bases matching TRBD2. J lost 7 bases, V lost 4 bases, and 6 bases had no gene match. Germline V gene data show CDR1 as MGHDK and CDR2 as SYGVNS. This CDR3 is built from 15 residues. The CDR3 sequence: CASSGRTSGNGELFF. Here the CDR3 DNA reads TGTGCCAGCAGTGGCAGGACTAGCGGTAACGGGGAGCTGTTTTTT.

Here the CDR3 reads CSASPTIATLHF. The DNA for the CDR3 is TGCAGTGCTAGCCCCACTATAGCAACCCTCCACTTT. The chain links TRBV20-1 to TRBJ1-6; D uncertain. The CDR3 length is 12 residues. V lost 3 bases and J lost 14, with 14 bases in between. Germline assignment: CDR1 DFQATT and CDR2 SNEGSKA (reference sequence).

This clonotype was counted a few times. Germline is not matched at one junction end, which may reflect a read error. The rearrangement joins TRBV19 to TRBJ1-1; no firm D call. The CDR3 is 14 residues long. The germline gives CDR1 LNHDA, CDR2 SQIVND (reference sequence). DNA for the CDR3: TGTGCCAGTAGTTGGGGAGCCAAAAACACTGAAGCTCTCTTT. It is translated as CASSWGAKNTEALF.

This chain connects TRBV6-1 to TRBJ1-6; tentative D call: TRBD1 (5 bases). Trimming removed 6 bases at V and 5 bases at J, with 17 bases between. The germline gives CDR1 MNHNS, CDR2 SASEGT. This CDR3 spans 16 amino acids. In DNA, the CDR3 is TGTGCCAGCAGCAGGGACTCCGGCGGGAATAATTCACCCCTCCACTTT. This gives the protein CASSRDSGGNNSPLHF.

The sample holds one count of this clonotype. The chain joins TRBV12-3 or TRBV12-4 to TRBJ2-3; D is unresolved. The length of the CDR3 is 11 residues. V lost 6 bases and J lost 11, with 12 bases in between. Here the CDR3 DNA reads TGTGCCAGCAGCCTACGGTTGAAGCAGTATTTT. This translates into CASSLRLKQYF.

This clonotype turned up a few times. V and J are TRBV7-8 and TRBJ2-5; D is uncertain. The germline V gene encodes CDR1 SGHVS and CDR2 FQNEAQ. The CDR3 length is 10 residues. V shed 5 bases and J shed 7 bases, with 5 bases lying between them. The CDR3 region has the DNA TGTGCCAGCAGCGCAGGGACCCAGTACTTC. It codes for CASSAGTQYF.

The chain uses TRBV7-2 and TRBJ2-5; D possibly uses TRBD1 or TRBD2 (5 bases each). Trimming removed 5 bases at V and 0 bases at J, with 10 bases between. Germline CDR1 is SGHTA and CDR2 is FQGNSA. The CDR3 is made up of 14 amino acids. The CDR3 DNA reads as TGTGCCAGCAGCGAGGGACGGAACCAAGAGACCCAGTACTTC. Its translation is CASSEGRNQETQYF.

This clonotype showed up many times. This rearrangement joins TRBV5-1 to TRBJ2-3; 7 nucleotides match TRBD2. V was clipped by 2 bases and J by 5 bases; unmatched bases: 2. This CDR3 has 13 residues. Germline V gene lookup returns CDR1 SGHRS and CDR2 YFSETQ. CDR3 amino acids: CASSFAGVDTQYF. Here the CDR3 DNA reads TGCGCCAGCAGCTTTGCGGGAGTAGATACGCAGTATTTT.

The sample holds a few counts of this clonotype. A single base separates this from a much larger clone, so it may be a read error. The V and J genes are TRBV12-3 or TRBV12-4 and TRBJ1-2; TRBD1 agrees at 8 bases. The CDR3 totals 16 residues. V gave up 1 base and J gave up 6 bases; unmatched junction bases: 10. The CDR3 DNA reads TGTGCCAGCAGTTTAGTGACAGGGGCTCCAAACCATGGCTACACCTTC. Translation: CASSLVTGAPNHGYTF.

This chain uses TRBV5-4 with TRBJ2-5, with D perhaps TRBD1 or TRBD2 (5 bases each). V lost 2 bases to trimming and J lost 5 bases, with 16 bases between them. Germline CDR1 and CDR2: SGHNT and YYREEE (reference sequence). The CDR3 is made up of 15 amino acids. The CDR3 sequence is CASSFSRDRWETQYF. CDR3 nucleotide sequence: TGTGCCAGCAGCTTTTCCCGGGACCGCTGGGAGACCCAGTACTTC.

This clonotype was picked up many times. This sequence joins TRBV5-1 and TRBJ2-3; 8 bases line up with TRBD2. This CDR3 contains 15 residues. The V segment lost 0 bases and the J segment 5 bases; nucleotides outside the gene matches: 5. Germline V lookup: CDR1 SGHRS, CDR2 YFSETQ. The CDR3 here is CASSLVVAGGDTQYF. The CDR3, as DNA: TGCGCCAGCAGCTTGGTAGTGGCGGGAGGAGATACGCAGTATTTT.

This rearrangement joins TRBV29-1 to TRBJ1-2; D is undetermined. The CDR3 consists of 12 residues. Germline V gene data show CDR1 as SQVTM and CDR2 as ANQGSEA. V dropped 3 bases and J dropped 8 bases, with 13 bases sitting between them. In DNA form, the CDR3 reads TGCAGCGTTGATCTCATGGGTTGGGGCTACACCTTC. Protein: CSVDLMGWGYTF.

In this sample, this clonotype turned up many times. V is TRBV20-1 and J is TRBJ2-7, with D possibly matching TRBD2 (6 bases). V was clipped by 5 bases and J by 0 bases, with 20 bases between them. The CDR3 is 16 residues long. CDR1 and CDR2 from the germline V gene are DFQATT and SNEGSKA (reference sequence). The CDR3 is CSARWAGAGRSYEQYF. The CDR3 DNA follows: TGCAGTGCTCGGTGGGCTGGAGCGGGCCGCTCCTACGAGCAGTACTTC.

This clonotype showed up many times. This sequence joins TRBV5-1 and TRBJ2-4; 11 bases match TRBD2. V gave up 3 bases and J gave up 0 bases; unmatched junction bases: 5. CDR3 size: 17 residues. Germline CDR1 SGHRS, CDR2 YFSETQ. The CDR3 DNA reads as TGCGCCAGCAGCTGGCTAGCGGGAGGACTAGCCAAAAACATTCAGTACTTC. Encoded protein: CASSWLAGGLAKNIQYF.

This clonotype was counted many times. This chain connects TRBV5-6 to TRBJ2-5; 8 bases agree with TRBD1. CDR1 is SGHDT and CDR2 is YYEEEE in the germline V gene. V dropped 4 bases and J dropped 5; count of bases not matched to a gene: 16. The CDR3 loop spans 17 amino acids. CDR3 coding DNA: TGTGCCAGCAGCCTCTACCGGGGACAGGCCATAGGTGAGACCCAGTACTTC. It codes for CASSLYRGQAIGETQYF.